This TCR beta chain is from a study of identifying expanded T cells in peripheral blood. Study results and limitations: Clone count variance between roughly two-week samples rose with total template count. Differentially abundant clones: roughly 1.2 between replicates, 15 to 17 at 2 to 3 weeks, less than 25 at four.

Of note for this clone: Its cognate antigen is unknown.

Repertoires were generated with immunoSEQ multiplex PCR, while TCRdb's copy carries only in-frame clones and drops some. Among 120,000 or so clones, about four fifths were seen once, and the ten largest hold 2.5% to 3.5%. No infections or other immune events were documented during collection. Germline loops: CDR1 KGHSH, CDR2 LQKENI. The CDR3 covers 15 residues. The V end was cut by 3 bases, the J end by 9 bases, with 20 bases between. This TCR came from a person aged 18 to 75 in good health. The sequenced sample consisted of blood. The chain uses TRBV18 and TRBJ2-5; D is possibly TRBD1 (6 bases). CDR3 residues: CASSPGTPMGASQYF. As DNA, the CDR3 is TGTGCCAGCTCACCGGGGACCCCCATGGGGGCGTCCCAGTACTTC. Variable domain in full (rest from reference TRBV18 and TRBJ2-5): NAGVMQNPRHLVRRRGQEARLRCSPMKGHSHVYWYRQLPEEGLKFMVYLQKENIIDESGMPKERFSAEFPKEGPSILRIQQVVRGDSAAYFCASSPGTPMGASQYFGPGTRLLVL.